The 26 T cell receptor beta chains below come from one sample, sequenced in a study of T-cell memory formation after mild COVID-19. TCRdb redid the calling of the 5' RACE reads with MiXCR, one entry per CDR3 protein. This sample has 250,000 to 350,000 distinct CDR3 sequences; about 13% occur once, and the top ten carry approximately 22%. The sequenced material came from PBMCs or a T cell subset sorted from them (not recorded which). The receptors were sampled from a man between 18 and 29 years old who had mild COVID-19 (a few samples of this study predate the infection). Cell type and time point are not known.

The chain carries TRBV20-1 and TRBJ1-5, with D perhaps matching TRBD1 (6 bases). CDR1 and CDR2 (germline): DFQATT, SNEGSKA (reference sequence). CDR3 length: 13 amino acids. With 1 base removed from V and 5 bases from J, the gap between germline ends came to 9 bases. The CDR3 reads CSARAAGDQPQHF. CDR3 nucleotides: TGCAGTGCTAGAGCCGCAGGGGATCAGCCCCAGCATTTT.

The chain recombines TRBV7-2 with TRBJ2-3; 12 positions match TRBD1. Germline CDR1 and CDR2: SGHTA and FQGNSA. The junction had 4 bases not matched to a gene; V was cut back by 3 bases and J by 3 bases. There are 16 residues in the CDR3. The CDR3 region has the DNA TGTGCCAGCAGCTTTGGGGACAGGGGGCAAACAGATACGCAGTATTTT. Amino acids: CASSFGDRGQTDTQYF.

This clonotype was seen a few times. The genes are TRBV5-1 and TRBJ2-1, with 8 bases aligning to TRBD2. Trimming at V came to 4 bases and at J to 5 bases, leaving 14 bases not matched to a gene. This CDR3 is 17 amino acids long. The germline gives CDR1 SGHRS, CDR2 YFSETQ. CDR3 nucleotide sequence: TGCGCCAGCAGCGACCCAGAGCGGGGGCCGTGGGACAATGAGCAGTTCTTC. Translation gives CASSDPERGPWDNEQFF.

This clonotype was detected only a few times. The CDR3 nucleotides read TGCGCCAGCAGCCAAGGTCCGGGACTTTCCAATTCACCCCTCCACTTT. Translating gives CASSQGPGLSNSPLHF. The chain links TRBV4-3 to TRBJ1-6; weak D call: TRBD1 (5 bases). CDR3 length equals 16 residues. The germline V gene encodes CDR1 LGHNA and CDR2 YSLEER. V dropped 1 base and J dropped 7 bases, with 14 bases sitting between them.

J is TRBJ2-3 and V is TRBV7-2; D may correspond to TRBD1 or TRBD2 (6 bases each). CDR3 length: 17 amino acids. V was cut by 1 base and J by 2 bases, with 16 bases left in between. Germline loops: CDR1 SGHTA, CDR2 FQGNSA. CDR3 residues: CASSLVGGPSNTDTQYF. In DNA form, the CDR3 reads TGTGCCAGCAGCTTAGTGGGGGGCCCCAGCAACACAGATACGCAGTATTTT.

This clonotype was counted between two and nine times. V and J are TRBV4-1 and TRBJ2-3; 9 bases are shared with TRBD2. V shed 8 bases, J shed 1 base, and the junction held 25 bases outside the gene matches. CDR1 is MGHRA and CDR2 is YSYEKL in the germline V gene. The CDR3 has 21 amino acids. The DNA of the CDR3 is TGCGCCAGCTCCCCTCGTAGGCTAGCGGGGACTGCCACCAAACGCACAGATACGCAGTATTTT. Protein sequence: CASSPRRLAGTATKRTDTQYF.

This clonotype came up a few times. The V gene is TRBV29-1, the J gene TRBJ1-1; tentative D call: TRBD1 (6 bases). Germline V lookup: CDR1 SQVTM, CDR2 ANQGSEA. Trimming stripped 7 bases from V and 1 base from J, with 16 bases between. This CDR3 contains 14 residues. Here the CDR3 DNA reads TGCAGCGGCGGACAGAGCCCCCCGAACACTGAAGCTTTCTTT. Its protein is CSGGQSPPNTEAFF.

This clonotype was observed many times. The genes are TRBV5-1 and TRBJ2-1; TRBD2 matches 7 bases. Germline CDR1 reads SGHRS; CDR2 reads YFSETQ. The CDR3 consists of 17 residues. V shed 4 bases, J shed 6 bases, and the junction held 16 bases outside the gene matches. The CDR3 DNA sequence: TGCGCCAGCAGCCCCCGGGGTAGTCTAGCGGCCGCCAATGAGCAGTTCTTC. Translated: CASSPRGSLAAANEQFF.

The CDR3 coding sequence is TGCAGTGCTAGAGACAGTCGGGGGGATGAAAAACTGTTTTTT. Protein sequence: CSARDSRGDEKLFF. The chain joins TRBV20-1 to TRBJ1-4; TRBD1 is a possible D gene (5 bases). Trimming removed 0 bases from V and 6 bases from J, with 11 bases in between. The CDR3 totals 14 residues. CDR1 is DFQATT and CDR2 is SNEGSKA in the germline V gene (reference sequence).

This clonotype was detected a few times. The chain's CDR3 is CASSSGLAGAYEQFF. The CDR3 bases are TGTGCCAGCAGCTCGGGACTAGCGGGGGCTTATGAGCAGTTCTTC. This chain uses TRBV6-2 or TRBV6-3 with TRBJ2-1; TRBD2 agrees at 14 bases. The germline V gene has CDR1 MNHEY and CDR2 SVGEGT. Unmatched junction bases numbered 6, after V lost 6 bases and J lost 8 bases. This CDR3 has 15 residues.

The chain is built from TRBV4-2 and TRBJ2-4; TRBD2 agrees at 10 bases. This CDR3 is built from 18 residues. Germline V gives CDR1 LGHNA, CDR2 YNFKEQ. Unmatched junction bases numbered 11, after V lost 0 bases and J lost 6 bases. As DNA, the CDR3 is TGTGCCAGCAGCCAAGATTTTGGAGCGGGGGGGCGTGGAAACATTCAGTACTTC. Protein sequence: CASSQDFGAGGRGNIQYF.

This clonotype was detected only a few times. V usage is TRBV6-2 or TRBV6-3 and J usage is TRBJ2-7; D unresolved. V lost 2 bases and J 0 bases, leaving 11 bases between the germline ends. The CDR3 is 15 amino acids. Germline CDR1 is MNHEY and CDR2 is SVGEGT. CDR3 residues: CASSYAASSSYEQYV. As DNA, the CDR3 is TGTGCCAGCAGTTACGCAGCTTCGAGCTCCTACGAGCAGTACGTC.

This clonotype was recorded a few times. V usage is TRBV18 and J usage is TRBJ1-2; D perhaps matches TRBD1 (5 bases). Trimming pared 0 bases from V and 4 bases from J, leaving 9 bases between. The CDR3 is 14 residues long. Germline lookup yields CDR1 KGHSH and CDR2 LQKENI. CDR3 DNA sequence: TGTGCCAGCTCACCACCGGCAGGGAGCTATGGCTACACCTTC. Translating it yields CASSPPAGSYGYTF. Together with reference TRBV18 and TRBJ1-2, the CDR3 gives the full variable domain: NAGVMQNPRHLVRRRGQEARLRCSPMKGHSHVYWYRQLPEEGLKFMVYLQKENIIDESGMPKERFSAEFPKEGPSILRIQQVVRGDSAAYFCASSPPAGSYGYTFGSGTRLTVV.

The V gene is TRBV7-9, the J gene TRBJ2-3; no firm D call. The CDR3 totals 15 residues. The germline V and J ends were trimmed by 1 base and 6 bases, with 14 bases remaining between them. In germline, CDR1 is SEHNR, CDR2 FQNEAQ (reference sequence). In DNA, the CDR3 is TGTGCCAGCAGCTTAGTTGGCTCAACCTCGGATACGCAGTATTTT. This sequence encodes CASSLVGSTSDTQYF.

This sequence joins TRBV2 and TRBJ2-3; TRBD1 agrees at 8 bases. V shed 8 bases, J shed 0 bases, and the junction held 13 bases outside the gene matches. Germline V CDR1 and CDR2: SNHLY, FYNNEI. The CDR3 totals 17 residues. The CDR3 DNA reads TGTGCCAGCCCCGCCGGGGAGGACAGGGCAAGCACAGATACGCAGTATTTT. Protein: CASPAGEDRASTDTQYF.

This clonotype was seen only a few times. The rearrangement uses TRBV20-1 and TRBJ2-4; maybe TRBD2 (5 bases). The length of the CDR3 is 14 residues. The germline V gene has CDR1 DFQATT and CDR2 SNEGSKA (reference sequence). Trimming stripped 5 bases from V and 3 bases from J, with 14 bases between. CDR3 sequence reads: CSASGGRGKNIQYF. The CDR3 nucleotides are TGCAGTGCTTCGGGTGGTCGGGGCAAAAACATTCAGTACTTC.

This clonotype has only a few counts. V is TRBV12-3 or TRBV12-4 and J is TRBJ1-6; no clear D gene. V lost 5 bases, J lost 9 bases, and 11 bases lay in between. CDR3 length: 13 amino acids. The CDR3 DNA sequence: TGTGCCAGCAGTATGCGGGAGGCTTCACCCCTCCACTTT. Its translation: CASSMREASPLHF.

The J gene is TRBJ2-4, the V gene TRBV5-1; 9 bases fit TRBD1. The length of the CDR3 is 15 residues. Germline V gene lookup returns CDR1 SGHRS and CDR2 YFSETQ. V shed 3 bases, J shed 9 bases, and the junction held 10 bases outside the gene matches. The CDR3 sequence is CASSSDGQGIGIQYF. The CDR3 DNA reads as TGCGCCAGCAGCTCGGACGGACAGGGGATTGGCATTCAGTACTTC.

A few counts support this clonotype. This chain links TRBV6-5 with TRBJ2-2, with D possibly being TRBD1 or TRBD2 (6 bases each). From germline, CDR1 is MNHEY and CDR2 SVGAGI. The CDR3 runs 18 residues. V shed 2 bases and J shed 6 bases, with 22 bases lying between them. The CDR3: CASSYRWVGRGEAGELFF. CDR3 nucleotides: TGTGCCAGCAGTTACCGTTGGGTTGGAAGGGGGGAGGCCGGGGAGCTGTTTTTT.

This clonotype turned up a few times. The chain links TRBV5-1 to TRBJ2-3; 11 positions match TRBD2. This CDR3 has 14 residues. V was pared by 4 bases and J by 6 bases, with 4 bases of the junction left unmatched. Germline CDR1 and CDR2: SGHRS and YFSETQ. In DNA form, the CDR3 reads TGCGCCAGCAGCGTAGCGGGGGGGGCCGATACGCAGTATTTT. It is translated as CASSVAGGADTQYF.

The table lists this clonotype with many counts. The rearrangement joins TRBV5-1 to TRBJ2-7, with 10 nucleotides matching TRBD1. Trimming removed 7 bases from V and 3 bases from J; junction bases left unmatched: 10. The CDR3 extends over 15 amino acids. Per germline, CDR1 SGHRS and CDR2 YFSETQ. The CDR3 region has the DNA TGCGCCAGCGGGCCCCTGGGACAGGGGAACTACGAGCAGTACTTC. Its protein product is CASGPLGQGNYEQYF.

This clonotype was seen only a few times. V usage is TRBV6-6 and J usage is TRBJ2-2, with D unresolved. Germline V gene lookup returns CDR1 MNHNY and CDR2 SVGAGI (reference sequence). Trimming removed 2 bases from V and 1 base from J, with 11 bases in between. The CDR3 length is 16 residues. DNA for the CDR3: TGTGCCAGCAGTTACGTGGCAGCCGGGAACACCGGGGAGCTGTTTTTT. Translating it yields CASSYVAAGNTGELFF.

The rearrangement joins TRBV20-1 to TRBJ2-1; D is possibly TRBD2 (6 bases). The CDR3 spans 13 residues. Trimming cost V 3 bases and J 5 bases, with 11 bases left between them. CDR1 is DFQATT and CDR2 is SNEGSKA in the germline V gene (reference sequence). The CDR3 loop reads CSASGGADNEQFF. The CDR3 DNA follows: TGCAGTGCTAGTGGCGGGGCTGACAATGAGCAGTTCTTC.

In this sample, this clonotype turned up many times. CDR3 sequence (DNA): TGCAGTGCTAGGAATAATGAAAAACTGTTTTTT. Encoded protein: CSARNNEKLFF. The rearrangement links TRBV20-1 to TRBJ1-4; D remains unclear. CDR1 is DFQATT, CDR2 SNEGSKA, per germline (reference sequence). The CDR3 has 11 residues. Trimming took off 3 bases at V and 4 bases at J, with 3 bases between the two ends.

This clonotype appeared a few times. The chain carries TRBV7-2 and TRBJ2-3; TRBD1 aligns across 7 bases. Per germline, CDR1 SGHTA and CDR2 FQGNSA. This CDR3 has 14 residues. The junction had 4 bases not matched to a gene; V was cut back by 7 bases and J by 0 bases. Here the CDR3 reads CASNKGASTDTQYF. DNA of the CDR3: TGTGCCAGCAACAAGGGGGCGAGCACAGATACGCAGTATTTT.

As to this clonotype: An end of the junction differs from the germline gene, which may be a read error. The rearrangement uses TRBV4-3 and TRBJ1-2; TRBD1 aligns across 8 bases. The CDR3 extends over 20 amino acids. CDR1 and CDR2 from the germline V gene are LGHNA and YSLEER. CDR3 sequence reads: CASSKETSGGQELRNYGYTF. For the CDR3, the DNA is TGCGCCAGCAGCAAAGAGACCTCAGGGGGCCAGGAACTTAGGAACTATGGCTACACCTTC.